Listed below are T cell receptor beta chains from one sample, sequenced in a study of glioma-infiltrating T cells after dendritic cell vaccination. This table comes from immunoSEQ multiplex PCR, and its TCRdb copy is limited to in-frame clones, with some not included. The sample holds roughly 51,000 clones, roughly 85% seen once. Sequenced here: blood, sampled before dendritic cell vaccination. The receptors derive from a human donor with glioblastoma. Each CDR3 is given with its conserved first and last residue. Fields, in order: J gene, V gene, CDR3 protein.

TRBJ2-7	TRBV12-5	CASGLTSGQGLGEQYF
TRBJ2-7	TRBV30	CAWSTNARGLAGEQYF
TRBJ1-2	TRBV9	CASSVPTGQGAPSYGYTF
TRBJ2-7	TRBV5-1	CASSQDRITYEQYF
TRBJ2-5	TRBV4-2	CARSVTSGRLETQYF
TRBJ1-2	TRBV7-2	CASSYTGGDYGYTF
TRBJ2-5	TRBV18	CASSPPRGQGKETQYF
TRBJ1-2	TRBV19	CASRHRVQGGYTF
TRBJ1-2	TRBV9	CASRPPGTGSYGYTF
TRBJ2-2	TRBV5-8	CASTLPGSNTGELFF
TRBJ2-5	TRBV7-2	CASSPPGLGAQETQYF
TRBJ2-7	TRBV6-5	CASSYRGQGTYEQYF
TRBJ2-1	TRBV14	CASSQDGGAPYNEQFF
TRBJ1-2	TRBV7-8	CASSHPTESAGYGYTF
TRBJ2-5	TRBV5-6	CASSLLRRGGQETQYF
NA	TRBV9	CASSSGPGTGIYEQYF
TRBJ1-1	TRBV9	CASSEGQGITEAFF
TRBJ2-3	TRBV30	CAWSLPGRADTDTQYF
TRBJ1-5	TRBV6-1	CASSGSGQGALQPQHF
TRBJ1-2	TRBV2	CASMRQGDYGYTF
TRBJ2-5	TRBV9	CASSVGGRPVQETQYF
TRBJ1-1	TRBV19	CASSSDRATEAFF
TRBJ1-4	TRBV6-1	CASSASGTKKLFF
TRBJ2-1	TRBV4-2	CASSLRLAGEWGYNEQFF
TRBJ1-5	TRBV4-1	CASSQMTGSNQPQHF
TRBJ2-5	TRBV11-3	CASSLHRTGQETQYF
TRBJ1-2	TRBV18	CASSPPGQRSSYTF
TRBJ2-5	TRBV7-8	CASSLQTSRETQYF
TRBJ2-1	TRBV19	CASSMYSSVSYNEQFF
TRBJ1-1	TRBV6-5	CASSGGTGSTEAFF
TRBJ1-3	TRBV29-1	CSVRLGLGNTIYF